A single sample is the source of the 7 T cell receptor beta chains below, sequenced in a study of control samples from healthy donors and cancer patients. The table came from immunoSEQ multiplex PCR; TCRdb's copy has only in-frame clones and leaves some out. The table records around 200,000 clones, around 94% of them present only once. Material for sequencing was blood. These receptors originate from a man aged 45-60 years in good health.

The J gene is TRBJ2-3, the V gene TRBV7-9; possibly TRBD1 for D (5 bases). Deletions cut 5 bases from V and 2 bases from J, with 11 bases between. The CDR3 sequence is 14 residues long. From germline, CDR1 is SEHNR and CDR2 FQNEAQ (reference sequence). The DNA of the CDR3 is TGTGCCAGCAGCCGAAGGGGAACCACAGATACGCAGTATTTT. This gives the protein CASSRRGTTDTQYF. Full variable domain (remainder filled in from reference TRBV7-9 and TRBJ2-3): DTGVSQNPRHKITKRGQNVTFRCDPISEHNRLYWYRQTLGQGPEFLTYFQNEAQLEKSRLLSDRFSAERPKGSFSTLEIQRTEQGDSAMYLCASSRRGTTDTQYFGPGTRLTVL.

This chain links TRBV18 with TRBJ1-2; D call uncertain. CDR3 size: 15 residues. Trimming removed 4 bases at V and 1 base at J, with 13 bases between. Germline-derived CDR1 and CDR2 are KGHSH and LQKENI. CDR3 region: CASSLPDGNNYGYTF. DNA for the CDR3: TGTGCCAGCTCACTCCCGGACGGAAATAACTATGGCTACACCTTC.

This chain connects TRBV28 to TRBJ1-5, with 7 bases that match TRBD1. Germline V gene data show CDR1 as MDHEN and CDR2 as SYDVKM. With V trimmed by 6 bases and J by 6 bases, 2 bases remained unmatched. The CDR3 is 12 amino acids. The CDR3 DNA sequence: TGTGCCAGCAGGCCAGGGGGTCAGCCCCAGCATTTT. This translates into CASRPGGQPQHF.

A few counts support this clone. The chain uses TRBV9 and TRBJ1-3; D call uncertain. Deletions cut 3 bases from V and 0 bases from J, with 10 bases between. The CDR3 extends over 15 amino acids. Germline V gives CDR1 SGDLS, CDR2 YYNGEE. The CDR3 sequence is CASSEAGISGNTIYF. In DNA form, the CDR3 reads TGTGCCAGCAGCGAAGCCGGGATCTCTGGAAACACCATATATTTT. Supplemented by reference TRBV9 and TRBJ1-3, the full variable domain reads DSGVTQTPKHLITATGQRVTLRCSPRSGDLSVYWYQQSLDQGLQFLIQYYNGEERAKGNILERFSAQQFPDLHSELNLSSLELGDSALYFCASSEAGISGNTIYFGEGSWLTVV.

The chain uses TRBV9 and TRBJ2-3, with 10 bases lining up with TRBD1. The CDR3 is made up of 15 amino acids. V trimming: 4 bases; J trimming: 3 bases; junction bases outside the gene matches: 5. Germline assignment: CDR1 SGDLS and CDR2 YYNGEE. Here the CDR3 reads CASSPRTGGTDTQYF. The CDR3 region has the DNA TGTGCCAGCAGCCCCCGGACAGGGGGGACAGATACGCAGTATTTT.

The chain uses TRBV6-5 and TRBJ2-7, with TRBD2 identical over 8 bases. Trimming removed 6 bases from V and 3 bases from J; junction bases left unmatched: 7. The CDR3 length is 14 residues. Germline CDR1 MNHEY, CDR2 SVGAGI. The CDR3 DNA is TGTGCCAGCAGCAGAAGCGGGGGACTCTACGAGCAGTACGTC. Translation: CASSRSGGLYEQYV.

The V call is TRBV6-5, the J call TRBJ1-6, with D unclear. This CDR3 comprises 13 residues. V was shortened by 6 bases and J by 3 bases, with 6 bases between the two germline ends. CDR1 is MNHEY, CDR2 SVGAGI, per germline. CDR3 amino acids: CASRRNYNSPLHF. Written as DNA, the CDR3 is TGTGCCAGCAGGCGGAACTATAATTCACCCCTCCACTTT.